The next 7 T cell receptor beta chains were all read from a single sample in a study of T-cell memory formation after mild COVID-19. TCRdb reprocessed the 5' RACE reads with MiXCR, giving one entry per CDR3 protein. The top ten clones hold 23% of a sample with 190,000 or so distinct CDR3 sequences, 20% to 25% of them seen once. The sequenced sample consisted of PBMCs or a T cell subset sorted from them (not recorded which). These receptors were obtained from an adult woman who had mild COVID-19 (a few samples of this study predate the infection). Cell type and time point are not known.

This chain links TRBV6-5 with TRBJ2-5; D is undetermined. Germline V lookup: CDR1 MNHEY, CDR2 SVGAGI. This CDR3 has 14 residues. The V end was cut by 6 bases, the J end by 2 bases, with 13 bases between. CDR3 residues: CASSSRSRQETQYF. The CDR3 DNA is TGTGCCAGCAGCAGTCGGAGCCGACAAGAGACCCAGTACTTC.

The rearrangement links TRBV4-1 to TRBJ1-1; D remains ambiguous. The germline gives CDR1 MGHRA, CDR2 YSYEKL. V was cut by 3 bases and J by 8 bases, with 13 bases left in between. The CDR3 consists of 13 residues. The CDR3 nucleotides are TGCGCCAGCAGCCAGGAAATTCCCTGGGAAGCTTTCTTT. Translated: CASSQEIPWEAFF.

This clonotype was seen a handful of times. The V and J genes are TRBV5-6 and TRBJ1-1; D unclear. The CDR3 sequence is 11 residues long. The germline gives CDR1 SGHDT, CDR2 YYEEEE. Deletions cut 0 bases from V and 8 bases from J, with 5 bases between. This CDR3 reads CASSLGVEAFF. The CDR3 DNA reads as TGTGCCAGCAGCTTGGGGGTGGAAGCTTTCTTT. The full variable domain, completed using reference TRBV5-6 and TRBJ1-1, is DAGVTQSPTHLIKTRGQQVTLRCSPKSGHDTVSWYQQALGQGPQFIFQYYEEEERQRGNFPDRFSGHQFPNYSSELNVNALLLGDSALYLCASSLGVEAFFGQGTRLTVV.

In this sample, this clonotype turned up a few times. In nucleotides, the CDR3 is TGTGCCAGCAGCAGTCCGACAGGGGGCATAACAGATACGCAGTATTTT. This codes for CASSSPTGGITDTQYF. The chain joins TRBV7-8 to TRBJ2-3, with 10 bases matching TRBD1. The germline V gene has CDR1 SGHVS and CDR2 FQNEAQ. The CDR3 has 16 residues. The V segment lost 5 bases and the J segment 3 bases; nucleotides outside the gene matches: 8.

The chain couples TRBV7-7 to TRBJ1-6; no reliable D call. Germline loops: CDR1 SSHAT, CDR2 FNYEAQ (reference sequence). Deletions cut 1 base from V and 4 bases from J, with 11 bases between. This CDR3 is 16 amino acids long. The CDR3 DNA reads as TGTGCCAGCAGCTTAGACGGCAGCCAGTATAATTCACCCCTCCACTTT. This sequence encodes CASSLDGSQYNSPLHF.

On this clonotype: This may be a read error, as it is one base from a much larger clone. The chain couples TRBV15 to TRBJ2-2; TRBD2 matches 9 bases. The CDR3 has 16 residues. Germline V gene sequence: CDR1 LNHNV, CDR2 YYDKDF (reference sequence). The CDR3 region has the DNA TGTACCACCAGCAGTTGGACTAGCGATCGGACCGGGGAGCTGTTTTTT. Protein sequence: CTTSSWTSDRTGELFF.

The chain combines TRBV29-1 with TRBJ1-1, with unresolved D. The CDR3 runs to 13 residues. V lost 0 bases and J 0 bases, leaving 5 bases between the germline ends. Germline CDR1 SQVTM, CDR2 ANQGSEA. In DNA, the CDR3 is TGCAGCGTTGAAGATGGGGTGAACACTGAAGCTTTCTTT. Translating gives CSVEDGVNTEAFF.